This TCR beta chain is drawn from a study of T-cell memory formation after mild COVID-19. Study-wide findings and caveats: Largely, contracting CD4+ clones fell within CM and EM, and contracting CD8+ clones within EMRA.

A note on this clonotype: The antigen is unknown.

TCRdb independently ran MiXCR on the 5' RACE reads; one entry per CDR3 protein. This sample yields 580,000 or so distinct CDR3 sequences, of which roughly 17% are seen a single time; roughly 7.7% belongs to the top ten. Germline CDR1 is SQVTM and CDR2 is ANQGSEA. CDR3 length equals 13 residues. Trimming cost V 7 bases and J 5 bases; bases outside gene matches: 7. The V call is TRBV29-1, the J call TRBJ2-7, with TRBD1 matching 11 bases. Material for sequencing was PBMCs or a T cell subset sorted from them (not recorded which). The TCR was taken from an adult woman who had mild COVID-19 (a few samples of this study predate the infection). Cell type and time point are not known. CDR3 residues: CSASGTGGNEQYF. As DNA, the CDR3 is TGCAGCGCCTCCGGGACAGGGGGTAACGAGCAGTACTTC.